This paragraph reports one T cell receptor beta chain. Its antigen is not identified. Germline-derived CDR1 and CDR2 are LGHNA and YNFKEQ. CDR3 length equals 16 residues. Trimming left V 3 bases short and J 5 bases short, with 20 bases between. cDNA synthesis used the whole RNA isolate, giving expressed TCRB sequences. Profiling relied on immunoSEQ multiplex PCR, and the TCRdb table lists in-frame clones only, not all of them. The table records 400,000 to 450,000 clones, over 11% of them present only once. The data are from a study of beta chain features in type 1 diabetes. Findings and caveats of the study: Relative to healthy donors, patients appeared to have naive, central memory and Treg TCRB repertoires that were more similar. Sequencing used cDNA, and cells with high TCR expression could therefore be over-represented. PCR may have favored shorter templates equally in patients and controls. Diminished insertions and augmented deletions at VDJ junctions characterized type 1 diabetes patients.

This chain connects TRBV4-2 to TRBJ2-7; a possible D gene is TRBD1 (5 bases). Source material: naive CD4+ T cells from blood. The receptor comes from a man under 40 in good health. The CDR3 DNA is TGTGCCAGCAGCCAGAGTATCAGGGAAGGGGCCCACGAGCAGTACTTC. This translates into CASSQSIREGAHEQYF.